The source of this TCR beta chain is a study of blood T cells in healthy people across ages. Peripheral blood samples of 7.5 to 10 milliliters were drawn from each donor. This CDR3 has 15 amino acids. The V end was cut by 1 base, the J end by 0 bases, with 7 bases between. CDR1 SNHLY and CDR2 FYNNEI come from the germline V gene. Through a sample-barcoded 5' primer and a J-beta primer mix, a second PCR was run for roughly 6 to 11 cycles. CDR3-containing paired-end reads numbering at least 2.5 million came from each sample. TCRdb reanalysed the 5' RACE reads using MiXCR and keeps one entry per CDR3 protein. The repertoire holds hundreds of thousands of distinct CDR3 sequences, with roughly 48% as singletons.

The sequenced material came from blood. The chain links TRBV2 to TRBJ2-1; D not resolved. The receptor's source is a man aged 30-40 years in good health. In DNA form, the CDR3 reads TGTGCCAGCAGTGAAGTCGTGGGCTCCTACAATGAGCAGTTCTTC. Amino acids: CASSEVVGSYNEQFF. Full variable domain (missing parts from reference TRBV2 and TRBJ2-1): EPEVTQTPSHQVTQMGQEVILRCVPISNHLYFYWYRQILGQKVEFLVSFYNNEISEKSEIFDDQFSVERPDGSNFTLKIRSTKLEDSAMYFCASSEVVGSYNEQFFGPGTRLTVL.